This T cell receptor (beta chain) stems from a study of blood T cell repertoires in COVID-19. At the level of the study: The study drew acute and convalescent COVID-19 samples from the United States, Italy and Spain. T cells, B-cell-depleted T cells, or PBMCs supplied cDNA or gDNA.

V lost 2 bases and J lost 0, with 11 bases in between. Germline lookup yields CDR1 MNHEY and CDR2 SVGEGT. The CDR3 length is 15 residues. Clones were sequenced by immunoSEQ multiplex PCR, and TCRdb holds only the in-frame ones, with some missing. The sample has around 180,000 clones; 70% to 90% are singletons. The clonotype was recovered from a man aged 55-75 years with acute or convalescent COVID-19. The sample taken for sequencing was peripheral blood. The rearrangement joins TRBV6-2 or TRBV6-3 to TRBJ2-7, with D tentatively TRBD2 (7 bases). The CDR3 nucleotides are TGTGCCAGCAGTTACCGGGGGGCTACCTCCTACGAGCAGTACTTC. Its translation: CASSYRGATSYEQYF.